Each of the 7 T cell receptor beta chains below was sequenced from the same sample in a study of T cell repertoires in cytomegalovirus infection. TCRdb ran MiXCR on the reads and lists one entry per CDR3 protein. The data show 150,000 to 200,000 distinct CDR3 sequences, roughly 27% seen once. Input material: PBMCs. The receptors come from a human donor in good health (CMV status not recorded). Some clones in this sample may be carry-over from other donors' samples.

CDR3: CSARWGETEAFF. The DNA for the CDR3 is TGCAGTGCTAGATGGGGAGAAACTGAAGCTTTCTTT. The V and J genes are TRBV20-1 and TRBJ1-1; no firm D call. In germline, CDR1 is DFQATT, CDR2 SNEGSKA (reference sequence). The CDR3 spans 12 residues. Trimming left V 2 bases short and J 5 bases short, with 9 bases between.

This clonotype was seen only a few times. The chain employs TRBV5-4 and TRBJ1-1; D not certain. Deletions cut 4 bases from V and 5 bases from J, with 9 bases between. The germline CDR1 and CDR2 sequences are SGHNT and YYREEE (reference sequence). This CDR3 is built from 12 residues. The CDR3 coding sequence is TGTGCCAGCAGCGCCGGGTGGACTGAAGCTTTCTTT. This sequence encodes CASSAGWTEAFF. Full variable domain (outside the CDR3, taken from reference TRBV5-4 and TRBJ1-1): ETGVTQSPTHLIKTRGQQVTLRCSSQSGHNTVSWYQQALGQGPQFIFQYYREEENGRGNFPPRFSGLQFPNYSSELNVNALELDDSALYLCASSAGWTEAFFGQGTRLTVV.

The genes are TRBV6-5 and TRBJ1-2; TRBD1 agrees at 9 bases. V lost 2 bases and J lost 4; bases outside the gene matches: 20. Germline assignment: CDR1 MNHEY and CDR2 SVGAGI. This CDR3 has 20 residues. In DNA form, the CDR3 reads TGTGCCAGCAGTTACGCCGGGACAGGGAGGAAGATCGACCTTGGCTATGGCTACACCTTC. Translation gives CASSYAGTGRKIDLGYGYTF.

There are a few counts of this clonotype. The rearrangement uses TRBV6-2 or TRBV6-3 and TRBJ2-4; TRBD2 matches at 11 bases. Germline CDR1 reads MNHEY; CDR2 reads SVGEGT. J was trimmed by 1 base and V by 2 bases; bases with no gene match: 7. The CDR3 runs to 18 residues. The CDR3 DNA sequence: TGTGCCAGCAGTTACACCCTACTAGCGGGGGCCGCCAAAAACATTCAGTACTTC. Amino acid sequence: CASSYTLLAGAAKNIQYF.

This clonotype was picked up many times. The chain links TRBV5-1 to TRBJ2-2, with D tentatively TRBD1 (6 bases). The CDR3 covers 17 residues. Per the germline V gene, CDR1 is SGHRS and CDR2 is YFSETQ. Trimming cost V 5 bases and J 0 bases, with 17 bases left between them. CDR3 nucleotide sequence: TGCGCCAGCAGTCCATCCGGGACATCCACGAACACCGGGGAGCTGTTTTTT. This translates into CASSPSGTSTNTGELFF. Drawing the rest from reference TRBV5-1 and TRBJ2-2, the complete variable domain is KAGVTQTPRYLIKTRGQQVTLSCSPISGHRSVSWYQQTPGQGLQFLFEYFSETQRNKGNFPGRFSGRQFSNSRSEMNVSTLELGDSALYLCASSPSGTSTNTGELFFGEGSRLTVL.

This clonotype occurred many times. CDR3 in amino acids: CASSRAGTGNYEQYF. CDR3 nucleotides: TGTGCCAGCAGCCGCGCCGGGACAGGAAACTACGAGCAGTACTTC. The chain carries TRBV7-2 and TRBJ2-7; TRBD1 agrees at 8 bases. This CDR3 is built from 15 residues. In germline, CDR1 is SGHTA, CDR2 FQGNSA. After removal of 5 bases from V and 3 bases from J, the junction contained 9 bases not matched to a gene. Full variable domain (outside the CDR3, taken from reference TRBV7-2 and TRBJ2-7): GAGVSQSPSNKVTEKGKDVELRCDPISGHTALYWYRQSLGQGLEFLIYFQGNSAPDKSGLPSDRFSAERTGGSVSTLTIQRTQQEDSAVYLCASSRAGTGNYEQYFGPGTRLTVT.

J is TRBJ1-6 and V is TRBV6-2 or TRBV6-3; TRBD1 matches 7 bases. Germline-derived CDR1 and CDR2 are MNHEY and SVGEGT. The ends lost 3 bases at V and 5 bases at J; junction bases unmatched: 4. CDR3 length: 15 amino acids. Written as DNA, the CDR3 is TGTGCCAGCAGTTATACCGGGACAGATAATTCACCCCTCCACTTT. As protein: CASSYTGTDNSPLHF.